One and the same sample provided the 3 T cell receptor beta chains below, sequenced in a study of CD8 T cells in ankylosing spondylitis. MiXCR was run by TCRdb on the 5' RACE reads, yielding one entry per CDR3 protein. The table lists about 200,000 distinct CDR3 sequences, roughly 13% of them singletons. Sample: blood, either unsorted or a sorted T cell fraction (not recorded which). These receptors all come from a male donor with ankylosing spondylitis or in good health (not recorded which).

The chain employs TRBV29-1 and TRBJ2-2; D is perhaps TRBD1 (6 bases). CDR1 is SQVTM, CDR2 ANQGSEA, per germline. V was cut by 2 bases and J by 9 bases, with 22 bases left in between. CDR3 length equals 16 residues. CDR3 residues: CSVEYVPGEGNRELFF. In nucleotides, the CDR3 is TGCAGCGTTGAATATGTACCAGGGGAAGGTAACAGGGAGCTGTTTTTT.

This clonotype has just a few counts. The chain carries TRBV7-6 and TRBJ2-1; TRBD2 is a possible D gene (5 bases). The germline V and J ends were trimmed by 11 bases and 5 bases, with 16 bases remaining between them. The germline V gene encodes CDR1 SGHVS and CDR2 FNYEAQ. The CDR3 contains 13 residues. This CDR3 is CASRGLGNNEQFF. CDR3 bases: TGTGCCTCACGAGGGCTAGGCAACAATGAGCAGTTCTTC.

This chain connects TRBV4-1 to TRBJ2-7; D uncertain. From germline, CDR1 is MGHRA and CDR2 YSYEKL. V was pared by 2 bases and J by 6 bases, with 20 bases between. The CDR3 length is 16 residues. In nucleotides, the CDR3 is TGCGCCAGCAGCCAACAGATCCGATCCCCCCAACGCGAGCAGTACTTC. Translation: CASSQQIRSPQREQYF.